Below, 20 T cell receptor beta chains from the same sample are listed, as sequenced in a study of cytomegalovirus exposure and HLA in healthy donors. PCR primers comprised 60 Vbeta and 13 Jbeta primers. The protocol was immunoSEQ multiplex PCR, while the TCRdb copy is restricted to in-frame clones and leaves out a portion. Here the sample spans approximately 130,000 clones, approximately 80% being singletons. Sequencing was performed on PBMCs. These receptors came from a woman aged 40 to 50 in good health and CMV-seronegative.

The chain has TRBV9 and TRBJ2-5; D not resolved. From germline, CDR1 is SGDLS and CDR2 YYNGEE. V shed 0 bases and J shed 1 base, with 7 bases lying between them. The CDR3 spans 14 residues. This CDR3 is CASSVGLSQETQYF. DNA for the CDR3: TGTGCCAGCAGCGTAGGTCTGAGCCAAGAGACCCAGTACTTC. Using reference TRBV9 and TRBJ2-5 for the parts outside the CDR3, the full variable domain is DSGVTQTPKHLITATGQRVTLRCSPRSGDLSVYWYQQSLDQGLQFLIQYYNGEERAKGNILERFSAQQFPDLHSELNLSSLELGDSALYFCASSVGLSQETQYFGPGTRLLVL.

The chain's CDR3 is CASSESSTDTQYF. The CDR3 DNA follows: TGCGCCAGCAGTGAATCTAGCACAGATACGCAGTATTTT. J is TRBJ2-3 and V is TRBV10-1; D not resolved. Trimming pared 3 bases from V and 0 bases from J, leaving 4 bases between. The CDR3 is 13 amino acids. Per germline, CDR1 WNHNN and CDR2 SYGVQD (reference sequence).

This sequence joins TRBV9 and TRBJ2-1, with D possibly matching TRBD2 (6 bases). The germline V and J ends were trimmed by 1 base and 9 bases, with 14 bases remaining between them. Germline CDR1 is SGDLS and CDR2 is YYNGEE. This CDR3 is built from 14 residues. Written as DNA, the CDR3 is TGTGCCAGCAGCGTAACGGGAGAGGTCGGTGAGCAGTTCTTC. Its protein is CASSVTGEVGEQFF. Filled out from reference TRBV9 and TRBJ2-1, the complete variable domain reads DSGVTQTPKHLITATGQRVTLRCSPRSGDLSVYWYQQSLDQGLQFLIQYYNGEERAKGNILERFSAQQFPDLHSELNLSSLELGDSALYFCASSVTGEVGEQFFGPGTRLTVL.

This sequence joins TRBV6-5 and TRBJ2-3, with TRBD1 as a possible D gene (6 bases). The CDR3 is made up of 15 amino acids. Germline values: CDR1 MNHEY, CDR2 SVGAGI. The V end was cut by 5 bases, the J end by 5 bases, with 17 bases between. CDR3 region: CASSPRGSAGDTQYF. The CDR3 region has the DNA TGTGCCAGCAGTCCGAGGGGGTCCGCAGGAGATACGCAGTATTTT.

The chain employs TRBV19 and TRBJ2-3; 11 bases fit TRBD2. The CDR3 sequence is 18 residues long. V gave up 3 bases and J gave up 0 bases; unmatched junction bases: 8. Looked up from germline, CDR1 is LNHDA and CDR2 is SQIVND (reference sequence). CDR3 coding DNA: TGTGCCAGTAGTATTGGGCTAGCGGGAGGCTCTAGCACAGATACGCAGTATTTT. This encodes CASSIGLAGGSSTDTQYF.

This clone was counted once. V gene TRBV5-1 combines with J gene TRBJ2-3; TRBD1 matches at 7 bases. The V segment lost 0 bases and the J segment 4 bases; nucleotides outside the gene matches: 5. The germline V gene encodes CDR1 SGHRS and CDR2 YFSETQ. There are 15 residues in the CDR3. CDR3: CASSLDGQAADTQYF. CDR3 sequence (DNA): TGCGCCAGCAGCTTGGATGGACAGGCGGCAGATACGCAGTATTTT.

This clone has a handful of counts. The chain combines TRBV27 with TRBJ2-7; D might be TRBD1 (6 bases). In germline, CDR1 is MNHEY, CDR2 SMNVEV (reference sequence). V lost 4 bases to trimming and J lost 3 bases, with 16 bases between them. CDR3 length: 15 amino acids. The CDR3 loop is CASSYAQGPIYEQYF. The CDR3 bases are TGTGCCAGCAGTTACGCCCAGGGGCCGATCTACGAGCAGTACTTC.

V gene TRBV19 combines with J gene TRBJ2-5; D is perhaps TRBD2 (6 bases). Trimming took off 1 base at V and 4 bases at J, with 7 bases between the two ends. This CDR3 is 13 amino acids long. Germline CDR1 reads LNHDA; CDR2 reads SQIVND (reference sequence). In DNA, the CDR3 is TGTGCCAGTAGTATAGCCGGGGGAGAGACCCAGTACTTC. This encodes CASSIAGGETQYF.

This chain joins TRBV2 and TRBJ2-1; D might be TRBD2 (7 bases). Germline-derived CDR1 and CDR2 are SNHLY and FYNNEI. Trimming took 6 bases from V and 5 from J, leaving 17 bases between them. The CDR3 spans 15 residues. The CDR3: CASSERGQPNNEQFF. CDR3 nucleotides: TGTGCCAGCAGCGAGCGGGGACAACCCAACAATGAGCAGTTCTTC.

The rearrangement links TRBV19 to TRBJ1-5; D may be TRBD1 (6 bases). The CDR3 extends over 15 amino acids. V shed 9 bases and J shed 13 bases, with 28 bases lying between them. Germline loops: CDR1 LNHDA, CDR2 SQIVND (reference sequence). The CDR3 here is CASGEGPGVGQSQHF. The CDR3 nucleotides are TGTGCCAGCGGTGAAGGGCCAGGGGTGGGTCAGTCTCAGCATTTT.

The chain has TRBV9 and TRBJ2-3; no clear D. From germline, CDR1 is SGDLS and CDR2 YYNGEE. V lost 2 bases and J 1 base, leaving 11 bases between the germline ends. The CDR3 has 15 residues. The DNA for the CDR3 is TGTGCCAGCAGCGTCGGTAGCAGCGGCACAGATACGCAGTATTTT. Translation: CASSVGSSGTDTQYF.

V gene TRBV2 combines with J gene TRBJ1-2; D is possibly TRBD1 (6 bases). V dropped 4 bases and J dropped 3 bases, with 15 bases sitting between them. Germline CDR1 reads SNHLY; CDR2 reads FYNNEI. The CDR3 is made up of 15 amino acids. The CDR3 loop reads CASSVETGVDYGYTF. DNA for the CDR3: TGTGCCAGCAGTGTGGAGACAGGAGTGGACTATGGCTACACCTTC.

Comment on this clone: Additional DNA sequences in this sample encode the identical CDR3. The chain recombines TRBV5-1 with TRBJ2-3; TRBD2 matches 11 bases. After removal of 0 bases from V and 2 bases from J, the junction contained 2 bases not matched to a gene. This CDR3 comprises 16 residues. CDR1 is SGHRS and CDR2 is YFSETQ in the germline V gene. CDR3 loop: CASSLGLAGYTDTQYF. For the CDR3, the DNA is TGCGCCAGCAGCTTGGGACTAGCGGGGTACACAGATACGCAGTATTTT.

V gene TRBV27 combines with J gene TRBJ2-7; perhaps TRBD2 as D (5 bases). The germline CDR1 and CDR2 sequences are MNHEY and SMNVEV (reference sequence). V shed 5 bases and J shed 0 bases, with 14 bases lying between them. The CDR3 contains 15 residues. CDR3 amino acids: CASSQSVGSSYEQYF. The CDR3 DNA reads TGTGCCAGCAGTCAATCAGTGGGGAGCTCCTACGAGCAGTACTTC.

The chain employs TRBV5-8 and TRBJ2-7, with TRBD2 identical over 10 bases. With 0 bases clipped from V and 2 bases from J, the junction kept 11 bases outside the gene matches. The CDR3 is made up of 18 amino acids. CDR1 SGHTS and CDR2 YDEGEE come from the germline V gene. CDR3 region: CASSLVSLAGAYTYEQYF. In DNA, the CDR3 is TGTGCCAGCAGCTTGGTAAGCCTAGCGGGAGCCTATACCTACGAGCAGTACTTC.

V and J are TRBV7-2 and TRBJ2-5, with no clear D. The CDR3 consists of 14 residues. Looked up from germline, CDR1 is SGHTA and CDR2 is FQGNSA. The ends were cut back, 1 base at V and 2 bases at J, with 8 bases in the middle. CDR3 sequence: CASSLGTRQETQYF. The CDR3 DNA sequence: TGTGCCAGCAGCTTAGGAACCAGACAAGAGACCCAGTACTTC.

This chain connects TRBV11-1 to TRBJ1-3; D is uncertain. V lost 2 bases and J 0 bases, leaving 8 bases between the germline ends. The CDR3 runs 15 residues. From germline, CDR1 is SGHAT and CDR2 FQDESV (reference sequence). CDR3 sequence reads: CASSLHRPSGNTIYF. The CDR3 nucleotides read TGTGCCAGCAGCTTACACAGACCCTCTGGAAACACCATATATTTT.

There are a few counts of this clone. The junction does not match germline at one end; this may be a read error. V usage is TRBV28 and J usage is TRBJ2-4; TRBD2 matches at 7 bases. CDR3 length: 14 amino acids. Germline values: CDR1 MDHEN, CDR2 SYDVKM. The CDR3 region is CASGILREVNSQYF. Written as DNA, the CDR3 is TGTGCCAGCGGAATCCTCCGGGAGGTAAACAGTCAGTACTTC.

This clone was seen a few times. This rearrangement joins TRBV5-4 to TRBJ2-3, with 11 bases fitting TRBD1. There are 15 residues in the CDR3. J lost 4 bases, V lost 2 bases, and 3 bases had no gene match. Germline V gene lookup returns CDR1 SGHNT and CDR2 YYREEE (reference sequence). Here the CDR3 reads CASSFPGQGADTQYF. In nucleotides, the CDR3 is TGTGCCAGCAGCTTCCCGGGACAGGGGGCAGATACGCAGTATTTT.

This chain links TRBV29-1 with TRBJ2-5; D remains unclear. CDR3 size: 13 residues. Trimming took off 7 bases at V and 2 bases at J, with 14 bases between the two ends. Germline CDR1 reads SQVTM; CDR2 reads ANQGSEA. CDR3 loop: CSASMWRQETQYF. Here the CDR3 DNA reads TGCAGCGCGTCCATGTGGCGGCAAGAGACCCAGTACTTC.